What follows are 25 T cell receptor beta chains derived from one specimen sequenced in a study of PD-L1 blockade in urothelial cancer. As to time point: pretreatment peripheral blood. Profiled with immunoSEQ multiplex PCR; TCRdb holds only in-frame clones, not every one. Of about 70,000 clones listed, about nine tenths are singletons. This material consisted of PBMCs, taken around atezolizumab (anti-PD-L1) treatment. The origin of the receptors is a man in his sixties or seventies with urothelial cancer.

This chain joins TRBV6-1 and TRBJ1-2; no firm D call. Germline lookup yields CDR1 MNHNS and CDR2 SASEGT. Trimming pared 2 bases from V and 8 bases from J, leaving 12 bases between. The CDR3 covers 13 residues. The CDR3 DNA follows: TGTGCCAGCAGTGAACTGGGGAGTGGAGGCTACACCTTC. It is translated as CASSELGSGGYTF.

The chain uses TRBV19 and TRBJ2-1, with TRBD2 matching over 7 bases. V trimming: 6 bases; J trimming: 9 bases; junction bases outside the gene matches: 14. The germline V gene has CDR1 LNHDA and CDR2 SQIVND (reference sequence). This CDR3 spans 15 amino acids. CDR3 protein: CASSLGERGRLEQFF. The CDR3 coding sequence is TGTGCCAGTAGCCTGGGGGAGCGGGGCCGACTTGAGCAGTTCTTC.

V and J are TRBV7-3 and TRBJ2-1, with a possible D match to TRBD2 (5 bases). CDR1 SGHTA and CDR2 FQGTGA come from the germline V gene. The CDR3 is made up of 13 amino acids. Trimming took off 3 bases at V and 6 bases at J, with 9 bases between the two ends. In DNA, the CDR3 is TGTGCCAGCAGCTTGGCCGGGGTCAATGAGCAGTTCTTC. It codes for CASSLAGVNEQFF.

V gene TRBV11-2 combines with J gene TRBJ1-5; tentative D call: TRBD1 (6 bases). CDR3 length equals 13 residues. The V end was cut by 5 bases, the J end by 4 bases, with 9 bases between. The V gene's germline CDR1 is SGHAT and CDR2 FQNNGV. The CDR3 DNA is TGTGCCAGCAGCCCGCAGGGGAATCAGCCCCAGCATTTT. This translates into CASSPQGNQPQHF.

The chain is built from TRBV23-1 and TRBJ1-5, with 7 nucleotides matching TRBD1. TRBV23-1 carries the ORF label, with uncertain function. J lost 6 bases, V lost 0 bases, and 5 bases had no gene match. The CDR3 has 15 amino acids. The CDR3 is CASSQSGTVGQPQHF. The CDR3 DNA reads as TGCGCCAGCAGTCAATCGGGGACAGTGGGTCAGCCCCAGCATTTT.

The chain couples TRBV11-2 to TRBJ2-7, with 7 nucleotides matching TRBD1. Germline V CDR1 and CDR2: SGHAT, FQNNGV. With V trimmed by 5 bases and J by 3 bases, 7 bases remained unmatched. The CDR3 covers 14 residues. The CDR3 sequence is CASSLWGQSYEQYF. The DNA for the CDR3 is TGTGCCAGCAGCCTATGGGGACAGAGCTACGAGCAGTACTTC.

This clone has only one observation. This chain's CDR3 is CASSQRTGLNTEAFF. The CDR3 DNA reads TGTGCCAGCAGCCAGAGGACAGGCCTGAACACTGAAGCTTTCTTT. The rearrangement uses TRBV14 and TRBJ1-1, with 7 bases aligning to TRBD1. The ends lost 3 bases at V and 0 bases at J; junction bases unmatched: 4. The CDR3 extends over 15 amino acids. The germline V gene has CDR1 SGHDN and CDR2 FVKESK.

This clone was observed once. The genes are TRBV5-1 and TRBJ2-3; D is perhaps TRBD2 (6 bases). The CDR3 consists of 15 residues. Germline lookup yields CDR1 SGHRS and CDR2 YFSETQ. V dropped 6 bases and J dropped 6 bases, with 20 bases sitting between them. The chain's CDR3 is CASTFRGKETDTQYF. The DNA of the CDR3 is TGCGCCAGCACCTTCCGGGGGAAAGAGACCGATACGCAGTATTTT.

This sequence joins TRBV28 and TRBJ2-7; D uncertain. V shed 7 bases and J shed 0 bases, with 7 bases lying between them. This CDR3 is built from 12 residues. The germline gives CDR1 MDHEN, CDR2 SYDVKM. This CDR3 reads CASTVSSYEQYF. The CDR3 nucleotides are TGTGCCAGCACGGTGAGCTCCTACGAGCAGTACTTC.

The chain employs TRBV6-5 and TRBJ1-4; D is uncertain. The germline V gene encodes CDR1 MNHEY and CDR2 SVGAGI. CDR3 size: 15 residues. V gave up 4 bases and J gave up 0 bases, with 9 bases separating them. This chain's CDR3 is CASSSLVPTNEKLFF. DNA for the CDR3: TGTGCCAGCAGTTCATTAGTTCCAACTAATGAAAAACTGTTTTTT.

The V gene is TRBV5-1, the J gene TRBJ2-2; 7 bases are shared with TRBD2. This CDR3 region has 14 residues. Trimming took 4 bases from V and 5 from J; bases not matched to a gene: 5. The germline V gene has CDR1 SGHRS and CDR2 YFSETQ. The CDR3: CASSQRDPTGELFF. Written as DNA, the CDR3 is TGCGCCAGCAGCCAGCGGGACCCGACCGGGGAGCTGTTTTTT. The variable domain in full, completed from reference TRBV5-1 and TRBJ2-2, reads KAGVTQTPRYLIKTRGQQVTLSCSPISGHRSVSWYQQTPGQGLQFLFEYFSETQRNKGNFPGRFSGRQFSNSRSEMNVSTLELGDSALYLCASSQRDPTGELFFGEGSRLTVL.

This chain joins TRBV19 and TRBJ2-2, with 7 bases lining up with TRBD1. Germline V gene data show CDR1 as LNHDA and CDR2 as SQIVND (reference sequence). The CDR3 runs to 15 residues. V trimming: 8 bases; J trimming: 4 bases; junction bases outside the gene matches: 10. Here the CDR3 DNA reads TGTGCCAGTGCTCAAGGGGGCGCGAGCACCGGGGAGCTGTTTTTT. Translating it yields CASAQGGASTGELFF.

V usage is TRBV7-6 and J usage is TRBJ1-5; no reliable D call. This CDR3 comprises 13 residues. Germline CDR1 reads SGHVS; CDR2 reads FNYEAQ. V was pared by 4 bases and J by 4 bases, with 8 bases between. CDR3 protein: CASSSTENQPQHF. In DNA, the CDR3 is TGTGCCAGCAGCTCCACAGAGAATCAGCCCCAGCATTTT.

This clone came up once. V gene TRBV10-3 combines with J gene TRBJ1-1; no reliable D call. Trimming took 0 bases from V and 1 from J, leaving 6 bases between them. The CDR3 has 14 residues. The V gene's germline CDR1 is ENHRY and CDR2 SYGVKD. The CDR3 region has the DNA TGTGCCATCAGTGAGTCGTCCAAGAACACTGAAGCTTTCTTT. Amino acids: CAISESSKNTEAFF.

The gene calls are TRBV28 and TRBJ2-7, with a tentative D call TRBD1 (5 bases). Trimming pared 5 bases from V and 0 bases from J, leaving 23 bases between. CDR1 is MDHEN, CDR2 SYDVKM, per germline. The CDR3 covers 18 residues. In nucleotides, the CDR3 is TGTGCCAGCAGTCTACCCGCCGGAACAGGCAGGAGCTCCTACGAGCAGTACTTC. Amino acid sequence: CASSLPAGTGRSSYEQYF. The full variable domain, rest sourced from reference TRBV28 and TRBJ2-7, is DVKVTQSSRYLVKRTGEKVFLECVQDMDHENMFWYRQDPGLGLRLIYFSYDVKMKEKGDIPEGYSVSREKKERFSLILESASTNQTSMYLCASSLPAGTGRSSYEQYFGPGTRLTVT.

A few counts support this clone. The J gene is TRBJ2-2, the V gene TRBV9; 7 bases are shared with TRBD1. V was clipped by 3 bases and J by 7 bases; unmatched bases: 12. The CDR3 is 16 residues long. From germline, CDR1 is SGDLS and CDR2 YYNGEE. CDR3 coding DNA: TGTGCCAGCAGCGCCCGACAGGGACGAGGGCACGGGGAGCTGTTTTTT. Translation gives CASSARQGRGHGELFF.

The gene calls are TRBV28 and TRBJ2-3, with TRBD1 matching over 9 bases. Per germline, CDR1 MDHEN and CDR2 SYDVKM. The CDR3 spans 16 residues. The CDR3 sequence: CALSPDRGTLTDTQYF. CDR3 DNA: TGTGCGCTATCTCCGGACAGGGGAACACTCACAGATACGCAGTATTTT.

The V gene is TRBV5-4, the J gene TRBJ2-5; no clear D gene. Germline V gene sequence: CDR1 SGHNT, CDR2 YYREEE (reference sequence). The V gene lost 4 bases and the J gene lost 3 bases, with 13 bases spanning the gap. The CDR3 length is 14 residues. The CDR3 loop reads CASSPQLKEETQYF. In DNA, the CDR3 is TGTGCCAGCAGCCCCCAACTTAAAGAAGAGACCCAGTACTTC. Supplemented by reference TRBV5-4 and TRBJ2-5, the full variable domain reads ETGVTQSPTHLIKTRGQQVTLRCSSQSGHNTVSWYQQALGQGPQFIFQYYREEENGRGNFPPRFSGLQFPNYSSELNVNALELDDSALYLCASSPQLKEETQYFGPGTRLLVL.

The rearrangement joins TRBV28 to TRBJ1-3; TRBD1 matches at 9 bases. Trimming removed 6 bases from V and 7 bases from J; junction bases left unmatched: 19. The length of the CDR3 is 18 residues. CDR1 is MDHEN and CDR2 is SYDVKM in the germline V gene. CDR3 in DNA: TGTGCCAGCAGACCAAGCGATGACAGGGGGTCCCCGCCGAACACCATATATTTT. The encoded protein is CASRPSDDRGSPPNTIYF.

This rearrangement joins TRBV10-3 to TRBJ2-1; 14 nucleotides agree with TRBD2. The CDR3 runs 17 residues. Losses at the gene ends were 6 bases for V and 4 bases for J; bases not matched to a gene: 8. Germline V gene data show CDR1 as ENHRY and CDR2 as SYGVKD. The chain's CDR3 is CAIRELGLAGGYNEQFF. The CDR3 nucleotides are TGTGCCATCAGGGAACTAGGACTAGCGGGAGGATACAATGAGCAGTTCTTC.

The chain has TRBV27 and TRBJ1-5; weak D call: TRBD1 (6 bases). The CDR3 runs 17 residues. V lost 0 bases and J 2 bases, leaving 14 bases between the germline ends. Germline V gene sequence: CDR1 MNHEY, CDR2 SMNVEV (reference sequence). In DNA, the CDR3 is TGTGCCAGCAGTTTATCGCGGCAGGGGTTGGGCAATCAGCCCCAGCATTTT. It specifies CASSLSRQGLGNQPQHF.

The CDR3 region has the DNA TGTGCCAGCAGCCAAGGGCTAGCGGGGCGAGCGGGCACCGGGGAGCTGTTTTTT. This gives the protein CASSQGLAGRAGTGELFF. The chain is built from TRBV4-2 and TRBJ2-2; 9 bases fit TRBD2. After removal of 1 base from V and 4 bases from J, the junction contained 10 bases not matched to a gene. The CDR3 sequence is 18 residues long. Germline V CDR1 and CDR2: LGHNA, YNFKEQ.

The chain has TRBV5-1 and TRBJ1-1, with a weak D call TRBD1 (6 bases). This CDR3 spans 16 amino acids. Trimming stripped 3 bases from V and 1 base from J, with 16 bases between. CDR1 and CDR2 from the germline V gene are SGHRS and YFSETQ. The chain's CDR3 is CASSWRGGAGNTEAFF. The CDR3, as DNA: TGCGCCAGCAGCTGGCGGGGGGGCGCCGGGAACACTGAAGCTTTCTTT. Using reference TRBV5-1 and TRBJ1-1 for the parts outside the CDR3, the full variable domain is KAGVTQTPRYLIKTRGQQVTLSCSPISGHRSVSWYQQTPGQGLQFLFEYFSETQRNKGNFPGRFSGRQFSNSRSEMNVSTLELGDSALYLCASSWRGGAGNTEAFFGQGTRLTVV.

This clone was recorded once. The CDR3 spells CASSLPGRGANTQYF. The CDR3 bases are TGCGCCAGCAGCTTGCCGGGGAGGGGGGCAAATACGCAGTATTTT. This sequence joins TRBV5-1 and TRBJ2-3, with a weak D call TRBD2 (7 bases). This CDR3 spans 15 amino acids. Germline CDR1 reads SGHRS; CDR2 reads YFSETQ. Trimming left V 1 base short and J 7 bases short, with 16 bases between.

DNA for the CDR3: TGCAGCGTTGCGGGAGGGGAGTCGGGCAATGAGCAGTTCTTC. It is translated as CSVAGGESGNEQFF. The chain carries TRBV29-1 and TRBJ2-1, with 8 bases aligning to TRBD2. The CDR3 has 14 amino acids. J lost 6 bases, V lost 4 bases, and 8 bases had no gene match. In germline, CDR1 is SQVTM, CDR2 ANQGSEA.